Detailed here is one TCR beta chain. This specimen comes from a study of OX40 agonist ivuxolimab in advanced cancers. Clones were sequenced by immunoSEQ multiplex PCR, and TCRdb holds only the in-frame ones, with some missing. Among approximately 77,000 clones listed, about 92% were seen once. The TCR sequence derives from an adult with an advanced solid tumor such as melanoma, head and neck, liver or kidney cancer. The source material was CD4+ or CD8+ T cells sorted from blood, sampled in a trial of the OX40 agonist ivuxolimab.

The CDR3 DNA is TGCAGCGTCGGCGCCGGGACAGGGTCTTATGGCTACACCTTC. Protein product: CSVGAGTGSYGYTF. The chain couples TRBV29-1 to TRBJ1-2; TRBD1 agrees at 9 bases. The V gene end was trimmed by 6 bases and the J gene end by 5 bases; junction bases not matched to a gene: 10. Germline V gene sequence: CDR1 SQVTM, CDR2 ANQGSEA. The CDR3 loop spans 14 amino acids.